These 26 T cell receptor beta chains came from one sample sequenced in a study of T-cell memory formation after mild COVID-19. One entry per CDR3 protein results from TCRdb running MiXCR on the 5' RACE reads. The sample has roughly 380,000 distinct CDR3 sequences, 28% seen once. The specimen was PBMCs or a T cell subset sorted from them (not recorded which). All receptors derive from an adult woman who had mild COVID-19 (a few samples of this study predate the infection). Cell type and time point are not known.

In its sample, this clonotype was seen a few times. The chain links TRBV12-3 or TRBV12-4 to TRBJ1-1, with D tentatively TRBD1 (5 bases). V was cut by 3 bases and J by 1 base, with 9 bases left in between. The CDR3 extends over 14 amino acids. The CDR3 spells CASSFGHQNTEAFF. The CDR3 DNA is TGTGCCAGCAGTTTTGGACACCAGAACACTGAAGCTTTCTTT.

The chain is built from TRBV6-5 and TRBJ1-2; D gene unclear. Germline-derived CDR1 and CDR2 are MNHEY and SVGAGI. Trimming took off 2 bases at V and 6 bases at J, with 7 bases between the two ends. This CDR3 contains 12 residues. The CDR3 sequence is CASSYEGHGYTF. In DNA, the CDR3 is TGTGCCAGCAGTTACGAAGGGCATGGCTACACCTTC.

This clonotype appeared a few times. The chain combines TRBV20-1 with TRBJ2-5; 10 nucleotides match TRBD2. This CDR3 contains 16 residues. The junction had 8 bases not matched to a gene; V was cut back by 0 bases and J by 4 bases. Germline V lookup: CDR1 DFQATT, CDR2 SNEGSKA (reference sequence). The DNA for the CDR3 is TGCAGTGCTAGAGATTATAAGCGGGAGGGGAGAGAGACCCAGTACTTC. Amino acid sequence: CSARDYKREGRETQYF.

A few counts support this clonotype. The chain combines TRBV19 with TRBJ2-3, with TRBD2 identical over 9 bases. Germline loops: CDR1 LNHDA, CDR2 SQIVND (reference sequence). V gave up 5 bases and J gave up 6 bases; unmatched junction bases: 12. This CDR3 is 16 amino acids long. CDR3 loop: CASSQRLAVMGDTQYF. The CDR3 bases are TGTGCCAGTAGTCAACGACTAGCGGTCATGGGGGATACGCAGTATTTT.

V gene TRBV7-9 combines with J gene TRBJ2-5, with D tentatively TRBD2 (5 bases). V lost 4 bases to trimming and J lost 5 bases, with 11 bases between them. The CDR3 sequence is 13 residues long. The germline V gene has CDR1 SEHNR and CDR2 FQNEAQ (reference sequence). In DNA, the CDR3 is TGTGCCAGCAGCTCCCCAAGGGAGGAGACCCAGTACTTC. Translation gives CASSSPREETQYF.

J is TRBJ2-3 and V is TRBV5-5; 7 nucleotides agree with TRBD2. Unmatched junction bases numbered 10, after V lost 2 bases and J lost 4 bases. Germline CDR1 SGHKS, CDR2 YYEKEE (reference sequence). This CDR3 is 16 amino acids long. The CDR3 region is CASSFLLAASSDTQYF. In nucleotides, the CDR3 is TGTGCCAGCAGCTTCCTCCTAGCGGCTTCCTCAGATACGCAGTATTTT.

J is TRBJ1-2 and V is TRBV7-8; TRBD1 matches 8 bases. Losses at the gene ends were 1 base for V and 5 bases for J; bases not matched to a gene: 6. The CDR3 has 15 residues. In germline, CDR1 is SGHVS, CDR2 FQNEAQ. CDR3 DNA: TGTGCCAGCAGCTTAGGGACAGGGTCAGGGTATGGCTACACCTTC. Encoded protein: CASSLGTGSGYGYTF.

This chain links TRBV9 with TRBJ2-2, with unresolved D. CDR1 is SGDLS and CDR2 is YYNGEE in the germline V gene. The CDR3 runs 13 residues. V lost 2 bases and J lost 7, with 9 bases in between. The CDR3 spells CASSVLPDGELFF. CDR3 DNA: TGTGCCAGCAGCGTCCTGCCGGACGGGGAGCTGTTTTTT.

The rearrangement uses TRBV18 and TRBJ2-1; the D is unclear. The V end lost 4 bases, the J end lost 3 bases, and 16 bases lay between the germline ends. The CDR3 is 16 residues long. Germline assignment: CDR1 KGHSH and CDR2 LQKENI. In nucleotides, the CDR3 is TGTGCCAGCTCACTCACCATCACAGAGTACTACAATGAGCAGTTCTTC. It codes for CASSLTITEYYNEQFF.

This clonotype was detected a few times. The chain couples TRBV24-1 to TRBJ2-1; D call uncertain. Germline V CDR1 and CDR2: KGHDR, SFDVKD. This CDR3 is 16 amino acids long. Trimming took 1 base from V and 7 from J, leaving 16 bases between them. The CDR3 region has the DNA TGTGCCACCAGTGATTTCGGCAGAGGATTGGGGAATGAGCAGTTCTTC. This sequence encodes CATSDFGRGLGNEQFF.

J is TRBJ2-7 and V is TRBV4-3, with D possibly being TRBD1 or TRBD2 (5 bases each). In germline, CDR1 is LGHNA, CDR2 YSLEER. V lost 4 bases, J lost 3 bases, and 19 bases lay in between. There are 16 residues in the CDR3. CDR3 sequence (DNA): TGCGCCAGCAGCCTGAGGTGGGACGACCCCAACTACGAGCAGTACTTC. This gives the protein CASSLRWDDPNYEQYF.

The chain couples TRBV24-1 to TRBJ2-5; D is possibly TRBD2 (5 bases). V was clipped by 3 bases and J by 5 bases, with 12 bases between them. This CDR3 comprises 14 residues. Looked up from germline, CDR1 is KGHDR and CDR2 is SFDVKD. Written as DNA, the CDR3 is TGTGCCACCAGTGATACAACTTCGGGGGAGACCCAGTACTTC. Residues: CATSDTTSGETQYF.

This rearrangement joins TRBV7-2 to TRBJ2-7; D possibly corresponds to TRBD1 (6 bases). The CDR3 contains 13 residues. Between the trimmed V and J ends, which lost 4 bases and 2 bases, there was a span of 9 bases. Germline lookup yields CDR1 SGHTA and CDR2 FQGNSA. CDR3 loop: CASSWGHPYEQYF. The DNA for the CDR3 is TGTGCCAGCAGCTGGGGACACCCCTACGAGCAGTACTTC.

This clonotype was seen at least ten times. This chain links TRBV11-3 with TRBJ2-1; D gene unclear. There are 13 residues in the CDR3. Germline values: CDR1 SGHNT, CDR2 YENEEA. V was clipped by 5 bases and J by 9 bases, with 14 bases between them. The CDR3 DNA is TGTGCCAGCAGCCCATACTCGACCCGTGAGCAGTTCTTC. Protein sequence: CASSPYSTREQFF.

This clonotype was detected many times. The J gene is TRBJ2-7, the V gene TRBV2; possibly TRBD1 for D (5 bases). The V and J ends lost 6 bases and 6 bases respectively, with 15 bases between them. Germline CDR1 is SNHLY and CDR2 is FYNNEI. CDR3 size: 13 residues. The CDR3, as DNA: TGTGCCAGCAGAGGTCTCAGGGCGAGCGAGCAGTACTTC. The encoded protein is CASRGLRASEQYF.

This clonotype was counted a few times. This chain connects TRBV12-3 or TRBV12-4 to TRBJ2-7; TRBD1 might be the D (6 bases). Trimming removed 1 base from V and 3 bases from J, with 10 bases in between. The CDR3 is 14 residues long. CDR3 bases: TGTGCCAGCAGTTTAGGAGGACAGTTCTACGAGCAGTACTTC. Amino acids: CASSLGGQFYEQYF.

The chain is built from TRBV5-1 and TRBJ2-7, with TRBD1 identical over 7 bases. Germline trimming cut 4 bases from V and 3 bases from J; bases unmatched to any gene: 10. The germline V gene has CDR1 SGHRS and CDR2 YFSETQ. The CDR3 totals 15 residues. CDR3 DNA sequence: TGCGCCAGCAGCCCCCCGGACAGGCTCCTCTACGAGCAGTACTTC. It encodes CASSPPDRLLYEQYF.

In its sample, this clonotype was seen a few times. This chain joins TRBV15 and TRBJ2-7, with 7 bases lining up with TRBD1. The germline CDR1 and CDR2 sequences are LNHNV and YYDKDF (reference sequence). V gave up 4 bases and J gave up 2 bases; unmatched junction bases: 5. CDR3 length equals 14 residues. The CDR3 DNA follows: TGTGCCACCAGCATTAGGGACAGAGCCTACGAGCAGTACTTC. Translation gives CATSIRDRAYEQYF.

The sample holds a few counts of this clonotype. CDR3: CASSEDRGLYNEQFF. The CDR3 region has the DNA TGTGCCAGCAGTGAGGACAGGGGGCTTTACAATGAGCAGTTCTTC. The gene calls are TRBV6-4 and TRBJ2-1; 11 positions match TRBD1. This CDR3 has 15 amino acids. V dropped 3 bases and J dropped 4; count of bases not matched to a gene: 2. CDR1 MRHNA and CDR2 SNTAGT come from the germline V gene.

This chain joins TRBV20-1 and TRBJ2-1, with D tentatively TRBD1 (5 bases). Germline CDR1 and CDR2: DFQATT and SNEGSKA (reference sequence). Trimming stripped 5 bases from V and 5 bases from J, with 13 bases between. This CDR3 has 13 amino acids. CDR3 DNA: TGCAGTGCTCGGCGACAGAGTAACAATGAGCAGTTCTTC. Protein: CSARRQSNNEQFF.

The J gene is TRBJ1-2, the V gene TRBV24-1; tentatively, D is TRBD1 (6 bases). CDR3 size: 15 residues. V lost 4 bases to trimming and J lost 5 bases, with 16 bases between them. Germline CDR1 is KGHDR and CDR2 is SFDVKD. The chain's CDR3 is CATSERDGGVYGYTF. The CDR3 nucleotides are TGTGCCACCAGTGAACGGGACGGGGGCGTTTATGGCTACACCTTC.

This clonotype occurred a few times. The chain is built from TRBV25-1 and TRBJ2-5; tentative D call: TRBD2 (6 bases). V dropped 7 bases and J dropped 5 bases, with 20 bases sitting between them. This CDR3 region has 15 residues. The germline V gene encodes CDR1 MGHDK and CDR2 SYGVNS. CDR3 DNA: TGTGCCAGCACCGAGGTATTGGGGGGTAGGGAGACCCAGTACTTC. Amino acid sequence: CASTEVLGGRETQYF.

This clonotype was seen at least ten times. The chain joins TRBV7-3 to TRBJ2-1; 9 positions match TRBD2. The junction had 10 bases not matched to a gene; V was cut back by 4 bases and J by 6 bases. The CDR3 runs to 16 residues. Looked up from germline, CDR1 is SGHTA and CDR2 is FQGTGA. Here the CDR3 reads CASSSYGTSYLNEQFF. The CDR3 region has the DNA TGTGCCAGCAGCTCGTACGGGACTAGCTACCTCAATGAGCAGTTCTTC.

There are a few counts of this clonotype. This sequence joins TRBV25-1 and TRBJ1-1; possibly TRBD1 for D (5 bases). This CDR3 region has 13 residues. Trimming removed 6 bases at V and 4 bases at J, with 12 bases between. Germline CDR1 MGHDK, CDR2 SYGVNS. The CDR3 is CASRSLGVTEAFF. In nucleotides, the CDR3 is TGTGCCAGCAGGAGCTTAGGGGTCACTGAAGCTTTCTTT.

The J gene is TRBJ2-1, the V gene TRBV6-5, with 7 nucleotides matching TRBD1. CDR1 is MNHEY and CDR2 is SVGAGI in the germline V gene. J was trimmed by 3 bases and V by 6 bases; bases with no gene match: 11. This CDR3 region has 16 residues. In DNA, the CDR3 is TGTGCCAGCAGCCCAGTGACAGGGACCTTCTACAATGAGCAGTTCTTC. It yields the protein CASSPVTGTFYNEQFF.

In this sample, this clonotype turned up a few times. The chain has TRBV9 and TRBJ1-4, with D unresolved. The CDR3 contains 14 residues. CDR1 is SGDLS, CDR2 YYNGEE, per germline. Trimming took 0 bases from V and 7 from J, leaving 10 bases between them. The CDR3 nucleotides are TGTGCCAGCAGCGTAGGCCGGGTAACTGAAAAACTGTTTTTT. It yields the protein CASSVGRVTEKLFF.